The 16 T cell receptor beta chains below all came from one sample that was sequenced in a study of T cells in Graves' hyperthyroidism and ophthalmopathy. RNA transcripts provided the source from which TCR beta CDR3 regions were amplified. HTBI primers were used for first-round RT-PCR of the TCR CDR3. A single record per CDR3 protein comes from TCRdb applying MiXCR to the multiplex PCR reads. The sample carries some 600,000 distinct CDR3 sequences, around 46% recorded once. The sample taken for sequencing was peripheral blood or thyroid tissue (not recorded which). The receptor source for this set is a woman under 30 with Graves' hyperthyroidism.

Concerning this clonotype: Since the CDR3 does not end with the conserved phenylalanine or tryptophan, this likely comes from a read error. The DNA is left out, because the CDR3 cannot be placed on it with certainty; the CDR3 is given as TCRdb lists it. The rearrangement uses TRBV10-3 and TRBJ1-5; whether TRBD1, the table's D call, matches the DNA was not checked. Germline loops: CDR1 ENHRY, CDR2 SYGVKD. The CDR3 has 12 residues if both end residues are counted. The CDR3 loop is CASRKEGQQTFY.

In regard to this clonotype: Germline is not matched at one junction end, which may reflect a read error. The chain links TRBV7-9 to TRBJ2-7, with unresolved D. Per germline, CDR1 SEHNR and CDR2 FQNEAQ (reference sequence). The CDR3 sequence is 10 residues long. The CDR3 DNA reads TGTGCCAGCAGCCGCCATGCGCAGGACTTC. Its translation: CASSRHAQDF.

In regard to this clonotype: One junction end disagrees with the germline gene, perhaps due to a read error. The CDR3 loop reads CASSKTEAQYF. The CDR3 nucleotides are TGTGCCAGCAGTAAAACAGAGGCCCAGTACTTC. The chain combines TRBV7-4 with TRBJ2-5; no reliable D call. CDR1 and CDR2 from the germline V gene are SGHVT and SQSDAQ. This CDR3 spans 11 amino acids.

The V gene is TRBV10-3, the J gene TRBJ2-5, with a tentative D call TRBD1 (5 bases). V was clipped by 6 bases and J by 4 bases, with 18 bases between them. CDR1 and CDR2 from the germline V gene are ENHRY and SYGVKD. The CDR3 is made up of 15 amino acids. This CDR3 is CAIRKAGPIAETQYF. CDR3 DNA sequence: TGTGCCATCAGGAAGGCAGGGCCGATCGCAGAGACCCAGTACTTC.

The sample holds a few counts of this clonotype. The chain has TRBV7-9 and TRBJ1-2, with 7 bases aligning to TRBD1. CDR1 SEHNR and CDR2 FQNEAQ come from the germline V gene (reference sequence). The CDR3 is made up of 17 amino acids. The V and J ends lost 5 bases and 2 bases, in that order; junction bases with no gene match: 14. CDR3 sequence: CASSPRGAGGHNYGYTF. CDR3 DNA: TGTGCCAGCAGCCCGAGGGGGGCAGGGGGACACAACTATGGCTACACCTTC.

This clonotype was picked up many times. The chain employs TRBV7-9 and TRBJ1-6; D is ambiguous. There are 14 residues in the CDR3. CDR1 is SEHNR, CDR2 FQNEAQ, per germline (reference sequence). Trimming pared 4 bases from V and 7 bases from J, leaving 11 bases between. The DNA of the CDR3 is TGTGCCAGCAGCTCCCCGGGCCCCAATTCACCCCTCCACTTT. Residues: CASSSPGPNSPLHF.

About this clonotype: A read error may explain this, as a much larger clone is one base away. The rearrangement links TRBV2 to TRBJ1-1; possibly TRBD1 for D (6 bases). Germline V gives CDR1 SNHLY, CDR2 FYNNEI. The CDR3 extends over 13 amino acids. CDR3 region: CASSETGWTETFF. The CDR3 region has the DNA TGTGCCAGCAGTGAAACAGGGTGGACTGAAACTTTCTTT.

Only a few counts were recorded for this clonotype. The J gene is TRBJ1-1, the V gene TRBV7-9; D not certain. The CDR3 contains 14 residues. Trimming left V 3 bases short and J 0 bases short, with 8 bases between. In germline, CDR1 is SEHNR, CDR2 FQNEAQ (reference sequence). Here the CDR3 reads CASSLTDLNTEAFF. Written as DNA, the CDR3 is TGTGCCAGCAGCTTGACTGACTTGAACACTGAAGCTTTCTTT.

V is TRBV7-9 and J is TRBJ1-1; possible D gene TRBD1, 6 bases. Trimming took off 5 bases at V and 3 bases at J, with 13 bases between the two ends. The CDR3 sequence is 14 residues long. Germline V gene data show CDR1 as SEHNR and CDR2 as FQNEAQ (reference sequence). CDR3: CASSPGHGYTEAFF. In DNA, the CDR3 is TGTGCCAGCAGCCCGGGACACGGTTACACTGAAGCTTTCTTT.

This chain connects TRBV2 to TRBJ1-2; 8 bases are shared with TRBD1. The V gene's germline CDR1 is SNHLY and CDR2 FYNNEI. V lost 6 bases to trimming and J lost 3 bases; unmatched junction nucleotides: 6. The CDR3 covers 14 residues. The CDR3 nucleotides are TGTGCCAGCAGCAGCAGGGGGCAGGACTATGGCTACACCTTC. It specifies CASSSRGQDYGYTF.

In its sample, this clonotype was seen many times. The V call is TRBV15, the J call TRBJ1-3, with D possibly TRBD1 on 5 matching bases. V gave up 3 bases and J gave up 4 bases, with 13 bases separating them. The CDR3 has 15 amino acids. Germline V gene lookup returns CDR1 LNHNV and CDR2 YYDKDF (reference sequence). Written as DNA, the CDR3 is TGTGCCACCAGCAGTAGCGGGACCATCGGAAACACCATATATTTT. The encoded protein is CATSSSGTIGNTIYF.

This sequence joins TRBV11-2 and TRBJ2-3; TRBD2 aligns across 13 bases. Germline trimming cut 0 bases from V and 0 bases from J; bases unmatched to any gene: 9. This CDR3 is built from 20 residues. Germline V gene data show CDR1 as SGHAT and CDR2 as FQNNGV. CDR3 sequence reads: CASSLEPTGTSGESTDTQYF. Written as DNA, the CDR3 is TGTGCCAGCAGCTTAGAGCCTACCGGGACTAGCGGGGAGAGCACAGATACGCAGTATTTT.

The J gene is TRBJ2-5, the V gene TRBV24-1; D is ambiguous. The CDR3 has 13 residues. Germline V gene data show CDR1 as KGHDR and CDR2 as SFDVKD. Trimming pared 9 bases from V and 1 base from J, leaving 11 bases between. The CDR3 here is CATGSSLQETQYF. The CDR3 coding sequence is TGTGCCACCGGGTCTTCCCTCCAAGAGACCCAGTACTTC.

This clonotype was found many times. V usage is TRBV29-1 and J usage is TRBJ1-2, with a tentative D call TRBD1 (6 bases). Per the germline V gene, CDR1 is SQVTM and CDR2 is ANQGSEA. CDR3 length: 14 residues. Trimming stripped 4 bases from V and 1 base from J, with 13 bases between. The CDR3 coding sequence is TGCAGCGTTGGGGAGGGACACATTAACTATGGCTACACCTTC. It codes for CSVGEGHINYGYTF.

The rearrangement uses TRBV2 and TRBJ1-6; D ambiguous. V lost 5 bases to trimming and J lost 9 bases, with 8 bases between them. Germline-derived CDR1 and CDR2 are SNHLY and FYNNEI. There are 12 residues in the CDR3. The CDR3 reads CASSLPPSPLHF. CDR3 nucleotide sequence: TGTGCCAGCAGTTTACCCCCTTCACCCCTCCACTTT.

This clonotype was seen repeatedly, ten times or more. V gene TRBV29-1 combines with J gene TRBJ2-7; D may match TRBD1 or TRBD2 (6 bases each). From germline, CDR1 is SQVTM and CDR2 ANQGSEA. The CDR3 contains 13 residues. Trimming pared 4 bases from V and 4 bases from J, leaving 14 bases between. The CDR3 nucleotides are TGCAGCGTTGTGGCGATAGGGGGGTACGAGCAGTACTTC. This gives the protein CSVVAIGGYEQYF.